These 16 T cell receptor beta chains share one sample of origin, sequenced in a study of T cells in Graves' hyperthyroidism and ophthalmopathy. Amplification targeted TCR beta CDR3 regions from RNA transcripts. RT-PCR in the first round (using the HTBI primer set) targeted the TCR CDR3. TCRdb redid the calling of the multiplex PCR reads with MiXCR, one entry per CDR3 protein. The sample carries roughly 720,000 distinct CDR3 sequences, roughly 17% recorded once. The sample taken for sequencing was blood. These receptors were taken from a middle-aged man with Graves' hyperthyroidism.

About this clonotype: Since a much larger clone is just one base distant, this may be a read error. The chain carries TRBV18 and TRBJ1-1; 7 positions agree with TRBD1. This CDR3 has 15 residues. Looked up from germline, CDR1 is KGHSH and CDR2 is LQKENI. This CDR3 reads CTSSPRTGLNTEAFF. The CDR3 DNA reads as TGTACCAGCTCACCAAGGACAGGACTTAACACTGAAGCTTTCTTT.

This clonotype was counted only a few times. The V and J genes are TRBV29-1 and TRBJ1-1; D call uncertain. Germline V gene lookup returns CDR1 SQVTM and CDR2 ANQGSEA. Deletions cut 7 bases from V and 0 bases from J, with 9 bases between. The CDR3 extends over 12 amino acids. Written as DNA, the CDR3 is TGCAGCGCCTGGGGATTGAACACTGAAGCTTTCTTT. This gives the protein CSAWGLNTEAFF.

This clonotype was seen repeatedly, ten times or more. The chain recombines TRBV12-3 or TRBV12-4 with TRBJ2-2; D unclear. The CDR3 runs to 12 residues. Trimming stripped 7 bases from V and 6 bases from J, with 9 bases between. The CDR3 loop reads CASTLGPGELFF. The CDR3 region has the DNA TGTGCCAGCACCCTTGGACCCGGGGAGCTGTTTTTT.

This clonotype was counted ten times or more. The CDR3 DNA reads as TGTGCCAGCAGCCGAGGGAACAGGAATTCCGAGCAGTACTTC. It encodes CASSRGNRNSEQYF. The chain is built from TRBV16 and TRBJ2-7; D possibly matches TRBD1 or TRBD2 (5 bases each). The CDR3 runs 14 residues. Germline V gives CDR1 KGHSY, CDR2 FQNENV. Trimming removed 4 bases at V and 6 bases at J, with 16 bases between.

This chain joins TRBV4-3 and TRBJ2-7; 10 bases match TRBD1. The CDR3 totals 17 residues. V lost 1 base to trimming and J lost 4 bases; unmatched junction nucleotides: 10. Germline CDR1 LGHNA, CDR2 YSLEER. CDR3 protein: CASSQGSTGQGGYEQYF. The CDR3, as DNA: TGCGCCAGCAGCCAAGGTTCGACCGGACAGGGGGGATACGAGCAGTACTTC.

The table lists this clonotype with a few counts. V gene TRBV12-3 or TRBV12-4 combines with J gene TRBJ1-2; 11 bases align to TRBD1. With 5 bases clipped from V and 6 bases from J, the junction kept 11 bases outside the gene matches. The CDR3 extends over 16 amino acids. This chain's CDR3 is CASSPGQGALVNGYTF. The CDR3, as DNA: TGTGCCAGCAGTCCCGGACAGGGGGCTCTAGTGAATGGCTACACCTTC.

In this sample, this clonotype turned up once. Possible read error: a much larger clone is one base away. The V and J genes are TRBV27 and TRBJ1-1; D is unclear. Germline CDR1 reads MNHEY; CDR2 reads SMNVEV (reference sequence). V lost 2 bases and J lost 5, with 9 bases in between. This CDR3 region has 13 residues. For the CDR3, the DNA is TGTGCCAGCAGTTTAAGGATTGGGACTGAAGCTTTCTTT. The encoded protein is CASSLRIGTEAFF.

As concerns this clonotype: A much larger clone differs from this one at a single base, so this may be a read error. CDR3 sequence reads: CASSAPGTGFDEQYF. The CDR3 coding sequence is TGTGCCAGCAGTGCACCCGGGACAGGGTTCGATGAGCAGTACTTC. This chain uses TRBV7-9 with TRBJ2-7; 9 bases map to TRBD1. The length of the CDR3 is 15 residues. The trim removed 6 bases at V and 7 bases at J, leaving 13 bases unmatched. Germline V gene data show CDR1 as SEHNR and CDR2 as FQNEAQ (reference sequence).

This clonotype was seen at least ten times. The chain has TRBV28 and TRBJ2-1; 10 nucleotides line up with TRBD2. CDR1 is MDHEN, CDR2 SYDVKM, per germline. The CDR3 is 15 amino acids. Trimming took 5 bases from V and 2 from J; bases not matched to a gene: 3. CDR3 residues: CASSQSGRAYNEQFF. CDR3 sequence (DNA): TGTGCCAGCAGTCAGAGCGGGAGGGCCTACAATGAGCAGTTCTTC.

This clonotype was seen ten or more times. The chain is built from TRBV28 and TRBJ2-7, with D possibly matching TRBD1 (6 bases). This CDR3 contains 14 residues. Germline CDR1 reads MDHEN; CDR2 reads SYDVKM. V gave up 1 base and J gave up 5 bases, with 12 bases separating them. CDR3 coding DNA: TGTGCCAGCAGTTTATTTCAGGGGAACAACGAGCAGTACTTC. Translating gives CASSLFQGNNEQYF. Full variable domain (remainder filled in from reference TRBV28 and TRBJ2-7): DVKVTQSSRYLVKRTGEKVFLECVQDMDHENMFWYRQDPGLGLRLIYFSYDVKMKEKGDIPEGYSVSREKKERFSLILESASTNQTSMYLCASSLFQGNNEQYFGPGTRLTVT.

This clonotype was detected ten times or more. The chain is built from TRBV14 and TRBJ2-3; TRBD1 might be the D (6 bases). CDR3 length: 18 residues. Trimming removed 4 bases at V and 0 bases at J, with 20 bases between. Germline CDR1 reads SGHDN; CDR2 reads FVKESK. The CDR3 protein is CASSLADSYSTSTDTQYF. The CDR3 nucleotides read TGTGCCAGCAGCCTGGCGGACAGTTATTCGACTAGCACAGATACGCAGTATTTT.

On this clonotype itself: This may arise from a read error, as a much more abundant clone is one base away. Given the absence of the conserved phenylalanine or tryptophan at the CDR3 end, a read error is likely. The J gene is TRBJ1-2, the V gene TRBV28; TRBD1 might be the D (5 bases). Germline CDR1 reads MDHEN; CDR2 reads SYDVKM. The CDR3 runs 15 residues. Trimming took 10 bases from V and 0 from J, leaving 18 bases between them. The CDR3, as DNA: TGTGCCACCCCAGGTGGGGAAGGGGCTAACTATGGCTACACCTAC. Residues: CATPGGEGANYGYTY.

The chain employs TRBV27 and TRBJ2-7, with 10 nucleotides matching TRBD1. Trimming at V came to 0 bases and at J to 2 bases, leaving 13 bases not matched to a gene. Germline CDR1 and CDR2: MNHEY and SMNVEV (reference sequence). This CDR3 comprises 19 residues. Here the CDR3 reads CASSLSVPGTGVWTYEQYF. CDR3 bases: TGTGCCAGCAGTTTATCAGTACCCGGGACAGGGGTCTGGACCTACGAGCAGTACTTC.

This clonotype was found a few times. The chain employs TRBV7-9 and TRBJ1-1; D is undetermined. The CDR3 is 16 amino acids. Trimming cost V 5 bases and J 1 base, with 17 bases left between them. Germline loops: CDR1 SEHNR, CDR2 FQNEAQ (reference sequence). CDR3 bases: TGTGCCAGCAGCCCTAGGTGGGGTGTGAAGAACACTGAAGCTTTCTTT. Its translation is CASSPRWGVKNTEAFF.

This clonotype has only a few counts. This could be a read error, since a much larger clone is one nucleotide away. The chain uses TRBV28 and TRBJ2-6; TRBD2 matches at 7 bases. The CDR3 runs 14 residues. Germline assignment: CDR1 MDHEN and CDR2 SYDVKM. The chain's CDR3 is CASSLLGGANALTF. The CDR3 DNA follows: TGTGCCAGCAGTTTACTGGGAGGGGCCAACGCCCTGACTTTC. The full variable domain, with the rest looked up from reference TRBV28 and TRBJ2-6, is DVKVTQSSRYLVKRTGEKVFLECVQDMDHENMFWYRQDPGLGLRLIYFSYDVKMKEKGDIPEGYSVSREKKERFSLILESASTNQTSMYLCASSLLGGANALTFGAGSRLTVL.

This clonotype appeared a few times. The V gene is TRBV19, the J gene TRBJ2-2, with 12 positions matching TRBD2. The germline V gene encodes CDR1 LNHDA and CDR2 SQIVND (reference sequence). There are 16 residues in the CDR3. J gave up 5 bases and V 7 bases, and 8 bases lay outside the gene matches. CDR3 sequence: CASITGLAGDTGELFF. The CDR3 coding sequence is TGTGCCAGTATCACGGGACTAGCGGGTGATACCGGGGAGCTGTTTTTT.